The rows below give T cell receptor beta chains drawn from one sample of a study of cytomegalovirus exposure and HLA in healthy donors. Sequenced by immunoSEQ multiplex PCR; TCRdb stores in-frame clones only, minus some. The profile shows approximately 150,000 clones, about 80% of them singletons. The sample taken for sequencing was PBMCs. The receptors originated from a young man in good health and CMV-seropositive. Both conserved end residues are part of each CDR3. Fields, in order: D gene, V gene, clone size, J gene, CDR3 protein, CDR3 DNA. D genes are given only for firm matches. Some rows mark clone size as missing; the rest say once, few, many or name a class of expanded clone.

d_call: TRBD2; v_call: TRBV5-1; clone_size: .; j_call: TRBJ2-1; cdr3_aa: CASRLTGTSVGDEQFF; cdr3_nt: TGCGCCAGCAGGTTGACCGGGACTAGCGTGGGGGATGAGCAGTTCTTC
d_call: .; v_call: TRBV5-4; clone_size: .; j_call: TRBJ1-4; cdr3_aa: CASSPQGTNEKLFF; cdr3_nt: TGTGCCAGCAGCCCCCAGGGGACTAATGAAAAACTGTTTTTT
d_call: TRBD1; v_call: TRBV9; clone_size: .; j_call: TRBJ2-1; cdr3_aa: CASSVGRTGQGNEQFF; cdr3_nt: TGTGCCAGCAGCGTGGGCCGGACAGGCCAGGGCAATGAGCAGTTCTTC
d_call: .; v_call: TRBV4-1; clone_size: few; j_call: TRBJ2-7; cdr3_aa: CASSQGFSSYEQYF; cdr3_nt: TGCGCCAGCAGCCAAGGGTTCAGCTCCTACGAGCAGTACTTC
d_call: TRBD1; v_call: TRBV4-1; clone_size: .; j_call: TRBJ2-7; cdr3_aa: CASSPRDRGSYEQYF; cdr3_nt: TGCGCCAGCAGCCCTCGGGACAGGGGTTCCTACGAGCAGTACTTC
d_call: .; v_call: TRBV7-6; clone_size: .; j_call: TRBJ2-7; cdr3_aa: CASSLAAAGLISYEQYF; cdr3_nt: TGTGCCAGCAGCTTAGCGGCGGCGGGACTCATCTCCTACGAGCAGTACTTC
d_call: .; v_call: TRBV19; clone_size: few; j_call: TRBJ1-5; cdr3_aa: CASSYVSPSNQPQHF; cdr3_nt: TGTGCCAGTAGTTACGTCAGTCCCTCCAATCAGCCCCAGCATTTT
d_call: .; v_call: TRBV7-9; clone_size: .; j_call: TRBJ1-2; cdr3_aa: CASSLDAGYYGYTF; cdr3_nt: TGTGCCAGCAGCTTAGACGCGGGATACTATGGCTACACCTTC
d_call: TRBD1; v_call: TRBV2; clone_size: .; j_call: TRBJ1-1; cdr3_aa: CASSPGTGADEAFF; cdr3_nt: TGTGCCAGCAGCCCCGGGACAGGGGCAGATGAAGCTTTCTTT
d_call: TRBD1; v_call: TRBV7-2; clone_size: .; j_call: TRBJ1-3; cdr3_aa: CASSFDRGREYVGNTIYF; cdr3_nt: TGTGCCAGCAGCTTCGACAGGGGGCGCGAGTACGTTGGAAACACCATATATTTT
d_call: .; v_call: TRBV5-1; clone_size: few; j_call: TRBJ1-6; cdr3_aa: CASSFDSSYNSPLHF; cdr3_nt: TGCGCCAGCAGCTTCGACAGCTCCTATAATTCACCCCTCCACTTT
d_call: TRBD1; v_call: TRBV6-1; clone_size: .; j_call: TRBJ1-2; cdr3_aa: CASSTTGTGDYGYTF; cdr3_nt: TGTGCCAGCAGTACAACCGGGACAGGTGACTATGGCTACACCTTC
d_call: .; v_call: TRBV6-5; clone_size: .; j_call: TRBJ2-2; cdr3_aa: CASSYSTGAETGELFF; cdr3_nt: TGTGCCAGCAGTTACTCTACCGGTGCGGAGACCGGGGAGCTGTTTTTT
d_call: .; v_call: TRBV29-1; clone_size: .; j_call: TRBJ2-1; cdr3_aa: CSVVPGTYNEQFF; cdr3_nt: TGCAGCGTTGTCCCGGGGACCTACAATGAGCAGTTCTTC
d_call: TRBD1; v_call: TRBV10-1; clone_size: .; j_call: TRBJ1-2; cdr3_aa: CASSPGQGSDGYTF; cdr3_nt: TGCGCCAGCAGCCCGGGACAGGGGTCGGATGGCTACACCTTC
d_call: .; v_call: TRBV30; clone_size: .; j_call: TRBJ1-3; cdr3_aa: CAWIPVGAGSGNTIYF; cdr3_nt: TGTGCCTGGATTCCGGTGGGTGCGGGCTCTGGAAACACCATATATTTT
d_call: .; v_call: TRBV6-5; clone_size: few; j_call: TRBJ1-2; cdr3_aa: CASSYRAGRSGYTF; cdr3_nt: TGTGCCAGCAGTTATCGGGCAGGGCGGAGTGGCTACACCTTC
d_call: .; v_call: TRBV5-6; clone_size: .; j_call: TRBJ1-4; cdr3_aa: CACSPSGSLGRPNEKLFF; cdr3_nt: TGTGCCTGCAGCCCTTCTGGGAGCCTCGGACGCCCTAATGAAAAACTGTTTTTT
d_call: TRBD1; v_call: TRBV11-2; clone_size: once; j_call: TRBJ1-1; cdr3_aa: CASSAQGAGTEAFF; cdr3_nt: TGTGCCAGCAGCGCACAGGGGGCCGGCACTGAAGCTTTCTTT
d_call: .; v_call: TRBV9; clone_size: few; j_call: TRBJ2-3; cdr3_aa: CASSNGGSYSTDTQYF; cdr3_nt: TGTGCCAGCAGCAACGGGGGATCTTATAGCACAGATACGCAGTATTTT
d_call: TRBD2; v_call: TRBV12-5; clone_size: .; j_call: TRBJ2-3; cdr3_aa: CASVLLAGNDTQYF; cdr3_nt: TGTGCTAGTGTCCTATTAGCGGGGAATGATACGCAGTATTTT
d_call: .; v_call: TRBV29-1; clone_size: few; j_call: TRBJ1-2; cdr3_aa: CSVEEGFPDYGYTF; cdr3_nt: TGCAGCGTTGAGGAGGGGTTTCCCGACTATGGCTACACCTTC
d_call: TRBD1; v_call: TRBV5-1; clone_size: .; j_call: TRBJ2-5; cdr3_aa: CASSPSGTGIQETQYF; cdr3_nt: TGCGCCAGCAGCCCCTCCGGGACAGGGATCCAAGAGACCCAGTACTTC
d_call: TRBD1; v_call: TRBV6-5; clone_size: .; j_call: TRBJ2-2; cdr3_aa: CASCRTGAITGELFF; cdr3_nt: TGTGCCAGCTGCCGGACAGGGGCCATCACCGGGGAGCTGTTTTTT
d_call: .; v_call: TRBV15; clone_size: .; j_call: TRBJ1-6; cdr3_aa: CATSRDRENSPLHF; cdr3_nt: TGTGCCACCAGCAGAGATAGAGAAAATTCACCCCTCCACTTT